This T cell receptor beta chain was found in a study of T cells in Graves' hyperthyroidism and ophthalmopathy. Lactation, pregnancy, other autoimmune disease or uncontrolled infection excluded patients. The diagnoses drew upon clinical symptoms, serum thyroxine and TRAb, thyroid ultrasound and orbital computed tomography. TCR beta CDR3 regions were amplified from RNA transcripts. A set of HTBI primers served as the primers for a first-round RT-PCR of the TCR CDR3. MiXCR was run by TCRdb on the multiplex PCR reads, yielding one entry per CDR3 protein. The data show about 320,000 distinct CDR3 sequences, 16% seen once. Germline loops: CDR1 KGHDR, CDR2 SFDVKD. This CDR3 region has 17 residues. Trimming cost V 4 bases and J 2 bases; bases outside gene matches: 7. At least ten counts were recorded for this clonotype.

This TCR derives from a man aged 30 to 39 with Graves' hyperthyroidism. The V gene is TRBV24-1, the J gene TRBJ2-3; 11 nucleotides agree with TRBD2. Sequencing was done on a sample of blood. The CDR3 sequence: CATSDYRTSGYTDTQYF. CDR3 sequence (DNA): TGTGCCACCAGTGACTATAGGACTAGCGGGTACACAGATACGCAGTATTTT.